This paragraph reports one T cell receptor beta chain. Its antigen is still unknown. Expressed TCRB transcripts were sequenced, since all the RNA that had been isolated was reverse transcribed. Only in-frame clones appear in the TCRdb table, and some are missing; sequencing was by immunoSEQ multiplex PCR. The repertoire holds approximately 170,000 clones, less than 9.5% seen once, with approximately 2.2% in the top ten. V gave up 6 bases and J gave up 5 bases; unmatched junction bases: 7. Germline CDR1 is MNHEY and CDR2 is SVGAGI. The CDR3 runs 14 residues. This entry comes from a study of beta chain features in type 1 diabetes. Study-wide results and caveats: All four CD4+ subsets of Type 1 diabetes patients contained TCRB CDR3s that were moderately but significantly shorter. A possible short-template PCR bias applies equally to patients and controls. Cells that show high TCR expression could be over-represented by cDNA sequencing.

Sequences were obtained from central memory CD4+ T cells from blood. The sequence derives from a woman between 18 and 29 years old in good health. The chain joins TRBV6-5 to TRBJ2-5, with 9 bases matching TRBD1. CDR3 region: CASSAQGARETQYF. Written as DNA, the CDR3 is TGTGCCAGCAGCGCACAGGGGGCGAGGGAGACCCAGTACTTC.